What follows is one T cell receptor (beta chain) and its context. The isolated RNA, all of it, was reverse transcribed, so expressed TCRB transcripts were what got sequenced. Profiling relied on immunoSEQ multiplex PCR, and the TCRdb table lists in-frame clones only, not all of them. The sample lists 680,000 or so clones, 15% to 18% occurring once. This entry comes from a study of beta chain features in type 1 diabetes. The CDR3 has 16 residues. The V end lost 1 base, the J end lost 4 bases, and 15 bases lay between the germline ends. Germline CDR1 is SGDLS and CDR2 is YYNGEE. This TCR came from a man between 18 and 35 years old in good health. V usage is TRBV9 and J usage is TRBJ1-5; D perhaps matches TRBD1 (6 bases). The sequenced material came from naive CD4+ T cells from blood. The CDR3 is CASSVTRTAINQPQHF. For the CDR3, the DNA is TGTGCCAGCAGCGTAACAAGGACAGCTATAAATCAGCCCCAGCATTTT.